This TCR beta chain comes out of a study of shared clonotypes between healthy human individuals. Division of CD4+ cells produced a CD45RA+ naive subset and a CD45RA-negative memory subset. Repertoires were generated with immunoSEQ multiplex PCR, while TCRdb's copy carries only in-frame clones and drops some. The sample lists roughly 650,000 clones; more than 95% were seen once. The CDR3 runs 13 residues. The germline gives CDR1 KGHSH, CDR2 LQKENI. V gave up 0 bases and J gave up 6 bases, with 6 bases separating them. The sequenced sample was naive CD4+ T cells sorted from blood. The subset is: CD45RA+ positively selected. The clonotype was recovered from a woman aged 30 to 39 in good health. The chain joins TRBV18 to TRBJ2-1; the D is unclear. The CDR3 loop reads CASSPPNTNEQFF. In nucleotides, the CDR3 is TGTGCCAGCTCACCACCCAACACCAATGAGCAGTTCTTC. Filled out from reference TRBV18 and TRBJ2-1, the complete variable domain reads NAGVMQNPRHLVRRRGQEARLRCSPMKGHSHVYWYRQLPEEGLKFMVYLQKENIIDESGMPKERFSAEFPKEGPSILRIQQVVRGDSAAYFCASSPPNTNEQFFGPGTRLTVL.